This T cell receptor beta chain was identified in a study of CD8+ T cells in alopecia areata. cDNA prepared by RNA extraction and subsequent reverse transcription served as the template for sequencing. This table comes from immunoSEQ multiplex PCR, and its TCRdb copy is limited to in-frame clones, with some not included. The repertoire has roughly 250,000 clones, about two thirds of them found once; the top ten carry more than 0.95%. The CDR3 contains 14 residues. V was pared by 6 bases and J by 4 bases, with 9 bases of the junction left unmatched. From germline, CDR1 is SQVTM and CDR2 ANQGSEA. The source is a human donor with alopecia areata. The genes are TRBV29-1 and TRBJ2-1; TRBD1 agrees at 7 bases. Specimen: CD4+ T cells sorted from blood, collected at week 0. CDR3 nucleotides: TGCAGCGTCGCAAGGACAGGAGATTACAATGAGCAGTTCTTC. Amino acid sequence: CSVARTGDYNEQFF.